The following is a T cell receptor (beta chain) sequence with its context. The antigen is unknown. Orbital computed tomography, thyroid ultrasound, TRAb, serum thyroxine and clinical symptoms formed the basis of diagnosis. This specimen belongs to a study of Graves' ophthalmopathy and Graves' hyperthyroidism. Study background: Peripheral blood was gathered at first diagnosis, ahead of any treatment whatsoever.

Findings and limits, study-wide: Appearing in blood as well were most expanded thyroid clonotypes above 0.001 frequency.

Amplifying from RNA transcripts, the study obtained TCR beta CDR3 regions. RT-PCR in the first round used HTBI primers; a second-round multiplex PCR followed. TCRdb re-analysed the multiplex PCR reads in MiXCR, keeping a single row per CDR3 protein. In the table there are some 360,000 distinct CDR3 sequences, about 17% of which are singletons. Per the germline V gene, CDR1 is SGHRS and CDR2 is YFSETQ. V lost 2 bases and J 2 bases, leaving 17 bases between the germline ends. The CDR3 spans 18 residues. Sequencing was done on a sample of peripheral blood. This TCR was recovered from an adult woman with stable Graves' hyperthyroidism. The chain links TRBV5-1 to TRBJ2-6; no reliable D call. Written as DNA, the CDR3 is TGCGCCAGCAGCTTCTGGATTGAAGACCGGCCTGGGGCCAACGTCCTGACTTTC. As protein: CASSFWIEDRPGANVLTF.